This T cell receptor beta chain is from a study of T cells in Graves' hyperthyroidism and ophthalmopathy. This clonotype has a count of ten or more. Patients having uncontrolled infection, another autoimmune disease, pregnancy or lactation were not included. Germline CDR1 and CDR2: SGHAT and FQNNGV. Trimming took 5 bases from V and 8 from J, leaving 21 bases between them. The CDR3 spans 15 residues. Amplification yielded TCR beta CDR3 regions, with RNA transcripts as the source. Primed by the HTBI set, a first-round RT-PCR was run on the TCR CDR3. TCRdb re-called the multiplex PCR reads through MiXCR, storing one row per CDR3 protein. The top ten hold over 15% of the sample, which has more than 550,000 distinct CDR3 sequences, around a sixth seen once.

The specimen was blood. The TCR comes from a woman in her forties or fifties with Graves' hyperthyroidism that later progressed to Graves' ophthalmopathy. This chain links TRBV11-2 with TRBJ1-2; D might be TRBD1 (6 bases). In nucleotides, the CDR3 is TGTGCCAGCAGCCCGAACAGGGAATTGGGGGGCGGCTACACCTTC. It is translated as CASSPNRELGGGYTF.